This T cell receptor (beta chain) derives from a study of blood T cell repertoires in COVID-19. The CDR3 sequence is 14 residues long. The germline gives CDR1 MNHEY, CDR2 SMNVEV (reference sequence). Losses at the gene ends were 5 bases for V and 2 bases for J; bases not matched to a gene: 5. Produced via immunoSEQ multiplex PCR; TCRdb's table is partial and in-frame only. The sample holds about 130,000 clones, 78% seen once. The sample consisted of PBMCs or T cells enriched from blood (not recorded which). The TCR originated in a woman aged 50 to 60 who had recovered from COVID-19. J is TRBJ2-5 and V is TRBV27; 7 bases line up with TRBD2. This CDR3 reads CASSRPGLQETQYF. CDR3 DNA: TGTGCCAGCAGTAGGCCGGGACTACAAGAGACCCAGTACTTC.